A selection of T cell receptor beta chains follows, all from one sample in a study of cytomegalovirus exposure and HLA in healthy donors. This table comes from immunoSEQ multiplex PCR, and its TCRdb copy is limited to in-frame clones, with some not included. In the table there are 150,000 or so clones, 76% of which are singletons. The sequenced material came from PBMCs. The source of these receptors is a female donor in good health and CMV-seronegative. Each CDR3 is given with its conserved first and last residue. The D gene is left open where the match is weak. A clone size is listed for some rows: how often the clone was seen (once, few, many), or a class if it is expanded.

TGTGCCAGCAACCGACAGGGTTACACTGGGGCCAACGGCCTGACTTTC	CASNRQGYTGANGLTF	once	TRBV5-6	TRBJ2-6	TRBD1
TGTGCCACCGCGGTTGCCGGGGAGCTGTTTTTT	CATAVAGELFF	-	TRBV6-5	TRBJ2-2	-
TGTGCCAGCAGCCGAGGGGGCAGTCACTATGGCTACACCTTC	CASSRGGSHYGYTF	-	TRBV7-2	TRBJ1-2	TRBD1
TGTGCCAGCAGCGTAGGTGAGGGTAGGAATGGCTACACCTTC	CASSVGEGRNGYTF	-	TRBV9	TRBJ1-2	-
TGTGCCTGGAGTATGTCAGTGAACACCGGGGAGCTGTTTTTT	CAWSMSVNTGELFF	few	TRBV30	TRBJ2-2	-
TGTGCCAGCAGACACACAGGGTCCCGGGAGCAGTACTTC	CASRHTGSREQYF	-	TRBV13	TRBJ2-7	-
TGTGCTAGTGGTTTACTGACAGGGGGTACGCAGTATTTT	CASGLLTGGTQYF	-	TRBV12-5	TRBJ2-3	TRBD1
TGTGCCAGCAGCTTAGTTTGGGAGACTGAAGCTTTCTTT	CASSLVWETEAFF	-	TRBV7-2	TRBJ1-1	-
TGTGCCATCAGCGCCCCCCGGGACAGTACCCAAGAGACCCAGTACTTC	CAISAPRDSTQETQYF	-	TRBV10-3	TRBJ2-5	TRBD1
TGTGCCAGCTTTCTAAGAGGGCTAACCTTCAATCAGCCCCAGCATTTT	CASFLRGLTFNQPQHF	-	TRBV28	TRBJ1-5	-
TGTGCCAGCAGCCAGCGGGGGGGGACCTACGAGCAGTACTTC	CASSQRGGTYEQYF	few	TRBV7-2	TRBJ2-7	TRBD2
TGTGCCAGCAGATACGGACTAGCGGAGTCCTACAATGAGCAGTTCTTC	CASRYGLAESYNEQFF	-	TRBV5-4	TRBJ2-1	TRBD2
TGCGCCAGCAGCCAAGACAGGGCGGAACGAAACAGTCAGTACTTC	CASSQDRAERNSQYF	few	TRBV4-1	TRBJ2-4	-
TGTGCCAGCTCACCGGCGGCAGGGACTATAGCAACTAATGAAAAACTGTTTTTT	CASSPAAGTIATNEKLFF	-	TRBV18	TRBJ1-4	-